The 31 T cell receptor beta chains reported below all come from one sample, sequenced in a study of blood T cell repertoires in COVID-19. Profiling relied on immunoSEQ multiplex PCR, and the TCRdb table lists in-frame clones only, not all of them. The sample lists over 300,000 clones; 90% were seen once. The sample consisted of peripheral blood. Receptor source: a man between 18 and 29 years old with active or convalescent COVID-19.

The CDR3 nucleotides are TGTGCCAGCAGCCAAGTACTAGCCGCAGATACGCAGTATTTT. Its translation is CASSQVLAADTQYF. The gene calls are TRBV3-1 (or the pseudogene TRBV3-2) and TRBJ2-3, with TRBD2 as a possible D gene (6 bases). The CDR3 contains 14 residues. V lost 1 base to trimming and J lost 4 bases, with 9 bases between them. Germline-derived CDR1 and CDR2 are LGHDT and YNNKEL (reference sequence).

The rearrangement links TRBV7-9 to TRBJ1-4; D may be TRBD1 (5 bases). The CDR3 runs 16 residues. The germline gives CDR1 SEHNR, CDR2 FQNEAQ (reference sequence). V lost 1 base, J lost 5 bases, and 14 bases lay in between. For the CDR3, the DNA is TGTGCCAGCAGCTTAGGTTATTCAGGGAACAATGAAAAACTGTTTTTT. Its translation is CASSLGYSGNNEKLFF.

The chain uses TRBV6-6 and TRBJ1-2; D is possibly TRBD1 (5 bases). The CDR3 runs 14 residues. Germline assignment: CDR1 MNHNY and CDR2 SVGAGI (reference sequence). Trimming took off 5 bases at V and 5 bases at J, with 15 bases between the two ends. CDR3 in amino acids: CASSTTDRQYGYTF. Here the CDR3 DNA reads TGTGCCAGCAGTACCACCGACAGACAATATGGCTACACCTTC.

This chain joins TRBV15 and TRBJ1-5, with D unresolved. The CDR3 contains 16 residues. The germline V gene has CDR1 LNHNV and CDR2 YYDKDF (reference sequence). The germline V and J ends were trimmed by 3 bases and 2 bases, with 14 bases remaining between them. CDR3 sequence: CATSRPPRSGNQPQHF. CDR3 nucleotides: TGTGCCACCAGCAGGCCCCCGAGATCGGGCAATCAGCCCCAGCATTTT.

The chain combines TRBV11-2 with TRBJ1-2; TRBD1 agrees at 8 bases. The CDR3 runs 14 residues. In germline, CDR1 is SGHAT, CDR2 FQNNGV. V gave up 6 bases and J gave up 4 bases; unmatched junction bases: 7. CDR3: CASRLTGTGYGYTF. As DNA, the CDR3 is TGTGCCAGCAGACTGACCGGGACAGGCTATGGCTACACCTTC.

The chain is built from TRBV7-8 and TRBJ1-2, with D perhaps TRBD1 (6 bases). The germline gives CDR1 SGHVS, CDR2 FQNEAQ. V lost 5 bases to trimming and J lost 5 bases, with 9 bases between them. The CDR3 is 12 amino acids. CDR3 DNA sequence: TGTGCCAGCAGCCTCAGGGGTTATGGCTACACCTTC. Translating it yields CASSLRGYGYTF.

In nucleotides, the CDR3 is TGTGCCAGCAGTTCAGCCTCTCGACAGGGACCCCAAGAGACCCAGTACTTC. Translating gives CASSSASRQGPQETQYF. The chain recombines TRBV28 with TRBJ2-5; 7 bases match TRBD1. In germline, CDR1 is MDHEN, CDR2 SYDVKM. Trimming removed 4 bases from V and 1 base from J; junction bases left unmatched: 12. This CDR3 spans 17 amino acids. The whole variable domain, remainder taken from reference TRBV28 and TRBJ2-5, is DVKVTQSSRYLVKRTGEKVFLECVQDMDHENMFWYRQDPGLGLRLIYFSYDVKMKEKGDIPEGYSVSREKKERFSLILESASTNQTSMYLCASSSASRQGPQETQYFGPGTRLLVL.

This clone was detected once. The genes are TRBV11-2 and TRBJ1-4, with TRBD1 matching over 7 bases. This CDR3 comprises 15 residues. Germline V gene data show CDR1 as SGHAT and CDR2 as FQNNGV. The junction had 5 bases not matched to a gene; V was cut back by 5 bases and J by 2 bases. The CDR3 bases are TGTGCCAGCAGCCAGGGGGGTTCCACTAATGAAAAACTGTTTTTT. It is translated as CASSQGGSTNEKLFF.

The DNA of the CDR3 is TGTGCCAGCAGCCAACAGGGGATAACTGGCTACACCTTC. Translating gives CASSQQGITGYTF. The rearrangement links TRBV12-3 or TRBV12-4 to TRBJ1-2; 7 nucleotides align to TRBD1. CDR3 length: 13 amino acids. V lost 6 bases and J lost 7; bases outside the gene matches: 8.

This clone has more than one count but fewer than ten. The gene calls are TRBV5-6 and TRBJ2-2, with unresolved D. V lost 0 bases and J lost 1, with 7 bases in between. The V gene's germline CDR1 is SGHDT and CDR2 YYEEEE. The CDR3 is made up of 15 amino acids. CDR3 residues: CASSLDTGNTGELFF. CDR3 bases: TGTGCCAGCAGCTTGGATACGGGGAACACCGGGGAGCTGTTTTTT.

The J gene is TRBJ1-1, the V gene TRBV4-3; the D gene is possibly TRBD1 (5 bases). The CDR3 has 15 amino acids. Trimming removed 0 bases from V and 1 base from J, with 9 bases in between. The germline gives CDR1 LGHNA, CDR2 YSLEER. CDR3 bases: TGCGCCAGCAGCCAAGATCAGACAGCGAACACTGAAGCTTTCTTT. Encoded protein: CASSQDQTANTEAFF.

This clone was found a few times. The rearrangement joins TRBV7-7 to TRBJ2-2, with 13 bases lining up with TRBD2. Losses at the gene ends were 5 bases for V and 6 bases for J; bases not matched to a gene: 3. This CDR3 is 15 amino acids long. Germline V gene data show CDR1 as SSHAT and CDR2 as FNYEAQ (reference sequence). The CDR3 spells CASSTSGGESGELFF. CDR3 in DNA: TGTGCCAGCAGCACTAGCGGGGGGGAGTCCGGGGAGCTGTTTTTT.

V usage is TRBV4-1 and J usage is TRBJ2-3, with D perhaps matching TRBD1 (5 bases). V was clipped by 1 base and J by 6 bases, with 11 bases between them. This CDR3 has 14 residues. Germline V gives CDR1 MGHRA, CDR2 YSYEKL. The CDR3 DNA is TGCGCCAGCAGCCAAGGGACATGGCAGGATACGCAGTATTTT. Encoded protein: CASSQGTWQDTQYF.

This sequence joins TRBV29-1 and TRBJ2-7, with 7 bases lining up with TRBD1. Trimming removed 5 bases from V and 5 bases from J; junction bases left unmatched: 12. CDR1 is SQVTM, CDR2 ANQGSEA, per germline. CDR3 length: 14 amino acids. The CDR3 DNA sequence: TGCAGCGTTTGTACTGGACAGGTTTTCCACGAGCAGTACTTC. Its protein product is CSVCTGQVFHEQYF.

V gene TRBV6-5 combines with J gene TRBJ1-1, with D possibly matching TRBD1 (6 bases). The ends were cut back, 0 bases at V and 4 bases at J, with 12 bases in the middle. This CDR3 contains 15 residues. The germline gives CDR1 MNHEY, CDR2 SVGAGI. CDR3 protein: CASSYSKGVGTEAFF. The CDR3, as DNA: TGTGCCAGCAGTTACTCAAAGGGGGTAGGCACTGAAGCTTTCTTT.

This clone has just a few counts. This rearrangement joins TRBV7-8 to TRBJ1-5, with a tentative D call TRBD1 (6 bases). Trimming stripped 4 bases from V and 9 bases from J, with 16 bases between. CDR3 length: 14 amino acids. Germline V gene lookup returns CDR1 SGHVS and CDR2 FQNEAQ. The DNA of the CDR3 is TGTGCCAGCAGCTCCCGGACAGCGTTGGGGCCCCAGCATTTT. Translation gives CASSSRTALGPQHF.

This sequence joins TRBV7-2 and TRBJ1-2, with TRBD1 as a possible D gene (5 bases). The V end was cut by 1 base, the J end by 2 bases, with 11 bases between. CDR3 length equals 15 residues. Germline values: CDR1 SGHTA, CDR2 FQGNSA. CDR3 residues: CASSLDPGLNYGYTF. CDR3 coding DNA: TGTGCCAGCAGCTTAGACCCGGGACTGAACTATGGCTACACCTTC.

The chain's CDR3 is CASSSTGPNEQFF. CDR3 DNA: TGTGCCAGCAGCTCGACAGGGCCTAACGAGCAGTTCTTC. V is TRBV11-2 and J is TRBJ2-1; 7 nucleotides agree with TRBD1. CDR1 is SGHAT, CDR2 FQNNGV, per germline. The CDR3 is 13 residues long. Trimming at V came to 4 bases and at J to 10 bases, leaving 7 bases not matched to a gene.

The rearrangement links TRBV29-1 to TRBJ2-1; D uncertain. Germline assignment: CDR1 SQVTM and CDR2 ANQGSEA. The CDR3 length is 11 residues. The V and J ends lost 5 bases and 10 bases respectively, with 12 bases between them. CDR3: CSVSERSEQFF. CDR3 nucleotides: TGCAGCGTTTCAGAAAGATCGGAGCAGTTCTTC.

A single count supports this clone. The genes are TRBV11-2 and TRBJ1-1; no clear D gene. V dropped 0 bases and J dropped 0 bases, with 2 bases sitting between them. Germline-derived CDR1 and CDR2 are SGHAT and FQNNGV. The CDR3 is made up of 13 amino acids. As DNA, the CDR3 is TGTGCCAGCAGCTTAGACGTGAACACTGAAGCTTTCTTT. This translates into CASSLDVNTEAFF.

The CDR3 loop is CASSHRLSSYGYTF. CDR3 DNA sequence: TGTGCCAGCAGCCACAGGCTATCGAGCTATGGCTACACCTTC. The chain is built from TRBV7-9 and TRBJ1-2; D is perhaps TRBD1 (5 bases). The CDR3 sequence is 14 residues long. Germline assignment: CDR1 SEHNR and CDR2 FQNEAQ (reference sequence). Trimming took 5 bases from V and 4 from J, leaving 14 bases between them.

Note on this clone: With a much larger clone just one base away, this may be a read error. Different DNA sequences within this sample yield the same CDR3. This chain joins TRBV19 and TRBJ1-5; no definite D call. The V end lost 1 base, the J end lost 1 base, and 8 bases lay between the germline ends. Germline lookup yields CDR1 LNHDA and CDR2 SQIVND (reference sequence). The CDR3 covers 15 residues. The CDR3 nucleotides read TGTGCCAGTAGTATAGCGTCCAGGAGCAATCAGCCCCAGCATTTT. It encodes CASSIASRSNQPQHF.

This clone was picked up one time. The gene calls are TRBV7-2 and TRBJ1-4, with unresolved D. The length of the CDR3 is 16 residues. V shed 1 base and J shed 2 bases, with 11 bases lying between them. CDR1 SGHTA and CDR2 FQGNSA come from the germline V gene. CDR3: CASSLGRHWTNEKLFF. DNA of the CDR3: TGTGCCAGCAGCTTAGGGCGACATTGGACTAATGAAAAACTGTTTTTT. Complete variable domain (other parts from reference TRBV7-2 and TRBJ1-4): GAGVSQSPSNKVTEKGKDVELRCDPISGHTALYWYRQSLGQGLEFLIYFQGNSAPDKSGLPSDRFSAERTGGSVSTLTIQRTQQEDSAVYLCASSLGRHWTNEKLFFGSGTQLSVL.

The chain has TRBV6-5 and TRBJ1-1; 8 nucleotides match TRBD1. The CDR3 has 15 amino acids. Germline CDR1 is MNHEY and CDR2 is SVGAGI. After removal of 6 bases from V and 0 bases from J, the junction contained 6 bases not matched to a gene. This chain's CDR3 is CASRGQGAVNTEAFF. CDR3 nucleotide sequence: TGTGCCAGCAGGGGGCAGGGGGCTGTGAACACTGAAGCTTTCTTT.

The genes are TRBV28 and TRBJ2-7, with 9 bases fitting TRBD1. CDR1 is MDHEN and CDR2 is SYDVKM in the germline V gene. The CDR3 has 13 amino acids. J was trimmed by 5 bases and V by 7 bases; bases with no gene match: 6. The CDR3 nucleotides are TGTGCCAGCAACCCGGGACAGGGAGACGAGCAGTACTTC. It yields the protein CASNPGQGDEQYF.

V and J are TRBV18 and TRBJ2-1, with TRBD2 as a possible D gene (7 bases). The CDR3 is made up of 17 amino acids. CDR1 KGHSH and CDR2 LQKENI come from the germline V gene. V was cut by 3 bases and J by 6 bases, with 21 bases left in between. The CDR3 region is CASSPITGRGGGNEQFF. CDR3 sequence (DNA): TGTGCCAGCTCACCGATCACCGGTAGGGGAGGGGGCAATGAGCAGTTCTTC.

V is TRBV10-3 and J is TRBJ2-1; D perhaps matches TRBD1 (6 bases). There are 14 residues in the CDR3. The germline V and J ends were trimmed by 3 bases and 6 bases, with 12 bases remaining between them. CDR1 is ENHRY, CDR2 SYGVKD, per germline. As DNA, the CDR3 is TGTGCCATCAGTGACGCAGGGGTAGGCAATGAGCAGTTCTTC. The encoded protein is CAISDAGVGNEQFF.

Points on this clone: Other DNA sequences of this sample code for an identical CDR3. The chain carries TRBV12-3 or TRBV12-4 and TRBJ1-2; the D gene is possibly TRBD1 (6 bases). The CDR3 runs 13 residues. V was shortened by 3 bases and J by 8 bases, with 13 bases between the two germline ends. The CDR3 region is CASSFRQGQGYTF. CDR3 sequence (DNA): TGTGCCAGCAGTTTCCGGCAGGGGCAGGGCTACACCTTC.

The chain is built from TRBV21-1 and TRBJ2-7; the D call TRBD2 from the table was never checked on the DNA. TRBV21-1 is a listed pseudogene. The CDR3 is 17 residues long. Written as DNA, the CDR3 is TGTGCCAGCAGCAAAGGGTCGGGGAAAAACCAGCTGGACGAGCAGTACTTC. This encodes CASSKGSGKNQLDEQYF.

This clone was observed a few times. The chain combines TRBV27 with TRBJ2-5; 7 nucleotides line up with TRBD2. CDR3 size: 14 residues. Germline CDR1 and CDR2: MNHEY and SMNVEV (reference sequence). V lost 6 bases, J lost 5 bases, and 9 bases stayed unmatched. The CDR3 bases are TGTGCCAGCAGACGCGGGAGCCCCCGGGAGACCCAGTACTTC. Translation: CASRRGSPRETQYF.

This clone was seen only a few times. This chain joins TRBV5-1 and TRBJ2-2; TRBD2 matches at 8 bases. CDR1 is SGHRS, CDR2 YFSETQ, per germline. The CDR3 is 16 residues long. J lost 5 bases, V lost 1 base, and 7 bases had no gene match. CDR3 nucleotides: TGCGCCAGCAGCTTGTGGTCGGGAGGGCGGACCGGGGAGCTGTTTTTT. Encoded protein: CASSLWSGGRTGELFF.